Below, 27 T cell receptor beta chains from the same sample are listed, as sequenced in a study of human T cells and chemical hapten exposure. The time point denotes: pre-sensitization, week 0. Noted treatment: therapeutic diphenylcyclopropenone sensitization with weekly scalp DPC. TCRdb re-analysed the RACE reads in MiXCR, keeping a single row per CDR3 protein. The table records some 360,000 distinct CDR3 sequences, 5.1% of them present only once. Sequences were derived from whole blood, sampled in connection with sensitization to the hapten diphenylcyclopropenone (DPC). These receptors all stem from a woman aged 50 to 65 with alopecia areata. Some clones in this sample may be carry-over from other donors' samples.

This clonotype was recorded at least ten times. V usage is TRBV6-1 and J usage is TRBJ1-2, with D hard to call. The ends were cut back, 6 bases at V and 3 bases at J, with 20 bases in the middle. Germline CDR1 and CDR2: MNHNS and SASEGT. This CDR3 contains 16 residues. CDR3 sequence reads: CASSGSRSRRDYGYTF. The CDR3 nucleotides read TGTGCCAGCAGCGGATCCCGGTCGCGGCGCGACTATGGCTACACCTTC.

A few counts support this clonotype. The CDR3 DNA sequence: TGTGCCAGCAGTTTTGGGAAAGGCAGTGAAGCTTTCTTT. As protein: CASSFGKGSEAFF. This chain connects TRBV12-3 or TRBV12-4 to TRBJ1-1; D unresolved. Trimming removed 3 bases at V and 7 bases at J, with 12 bases between. The CDR3 length is 13 residues.

This clonotype was seen many times. The chain links TRBV5-1 to TRBJ2-3; possible D gene TRBD2, 5 bases. Per the germline V gene, CDR1 is SGHRS and CDR2 is YFSETQ. V lost 5 bases and J lost 5, with 18 bases in between. The CDR3 loop spans 15 amino acids. CDR3 bases: TGCGCCAGCAGGCCCCTGCCGGGGTCGGGAGATACGCAGTATTTT. The encoded protein is CASRPLPGSGDTQYF.

This clonotype came up many times. The V call is TRBV11-2, the J call TRBJ2-5; TRBD2 agrees at 10 bases. Germline CDR1 reads SGHAT; CDR2 reads FQNNGV. The CDR3 runs to 15 residues. V dropped 4 bases and J dropped 4; count of bases not matched to a gene: 6. In DNA, the CDR3 is TGTGCCAGCAGCTCCCTAGCGGGAGCCCCAGAGACCCAGTACTTC. Translated, it gives CASSSLAGAPETQYF.

At least ten counts were recorded for this clonotype. V is TRBV7-7 and J is TRBJ2-7; perhaps TRBD1 as D (6 bases). The CDR3 is made up of 15 amino acids. The ends were cut back, 5 bases at V and 5 bases at J, with 19 bases in the middle. Germline lookup yields CDR1 SSHAT and CDR2 FNYEAQ (reference sequence). The CDR3 DNA follows: TGTGCCAGCAGCCTACGGGCAGGGGAAAGCAACGAGCAGTACTTC. Protein: CASSLRAGESNEQYF.

V usage is TRBV14 and J usage is TRBJ2-7; TRBD2 agrees at 8 bases. Trimming cost V 1 base and J 4 bases; bases outside gene matches: 6. CDR3 length: 15 amino acids. Germline V CDR1 and CDR2: SGHDN, FVKESK. As DNA, the CDR3 is TGTGCCAGCAGCCAAGTATTGGGACTAGAGTACGAGCAGTACTTC. It yields the protein CASSQVLGLEYEQYF.

The gene calls are TRBV7-9 and TRBJ1-4; 8 bases align to TRBD1. The CDR3 loop spans 14 amino acids. Per the germline V gene, CDR1 is SEHNR and CDR2 is FQNEAQ (reference sequence). The V gene end was trimmed by 3 bases and the J gene end by 6 bases; junction bases not matched to a gene: 3. This CDR3 reads CASSLAQGDEKLFF. As DNA, the CDR3 is TGTGCCAGCAGCTTGGCACAGGGGGATGAAAAACTGTTTTTT.

This clonotype was found a few times. CDR3 region: CASSGGLAGANSYEQYF. DNA of the CDR3: TGTGCCAGCAGTGGGGGACTAGCGGGGGCCAACTCCTACGAGCAGTACTTC. The V call is TRBV28, the J call TRBJ2-7; TRBD2 matches at 14 bases. The CDR3 totals 17 residues. Germline CDR1 reads MDHEN; CDR2 reads SYDVKM. V lost 5 bases, J lost 0 bases, and 6 bases stayed unmatched. Based on the CDR3 plus reference TRBV28 and TRBJ2-7, the full variable domain is DVKVTQSSRYLVKRTGEKVFLECVQDMDHENMFWYRQDPGLGLRLIYFSYDVKMKEKGDIPEGYSVSREKKERFSLILESASTNQTSMYLCASSGGLAGANSYEQYFGPGTRLTVT.

The chain has TRBV29-1 and TRBJ2-7; D gene unclear. Trimming pared 6 bases from V and 7 bases from J, leaving 13 bases between. The CDR3 loop spans 11 amino acids. In germline, CDR1 is SQVTM, CDR2 ANQGSEA. The CDR3 here is CSVVERREQYF. Written as DNA, the CDR3 is TGCAGCGTGGTAGAACGTCGGGAGCAGTACTTC.

This clonotype was counted ten times or more. This chain joins TRBV12-3 or TRBV12-4 and TRBJ2-2, with TRBD1 as a possible D gene (5 bases). This CDR3 spans 13 amino acids. V lost 2 bases, J lost 6 bases, and 7 bases lay in between. CDR3 nucleotide sequence: TGTGCCAGCAGTTTACAGGGCCCCGGGGAGCTGTTTTTT. Its protein is CASSLQGPGELFF.

The sample holds many counts of this clonotype. This chain connects TRBV2 to TRBJ2-3; D may be TRBD2 (5 bases). This CDR3 has 16 amino acids. V lost 2 bases to trimming and J lost 0 bases, with 12 bases between them. CDR1 and CDR2 from the germline V gene are SNHLY and FYNNEI. CDR3 nucleotides: TGTGCCAGCAGTGAAACCCGGGGAGCTAGCACAGATACGCAGTATTTT. Residues: CASSETRGASTDTQYF.

The V call is TRBV6-5, the J call TRBJ2-7, with 11 bases fitting TRBD1. V shed 7 bases, J shed 6 bases, and the junction held 11 bases outside the gene matches. The germline gives CDR1 MNHEY, CDR2 SVGAGI. This CDR3 spans 15 amino acids. In DNA, the CDR3 is TGTGCCAGCACCCCACGCGGGGACAGGGGGGCCGAGCAGTACTTC. This gives the protein CASTPRGDRGAEQYF.

V usage is TRBV20-1 and J usage is TRBJ1-1; D call uncertain. Germline loops: CDR1 DFQATT, CDR2 SNEGSKA (reference sequence). This CDR3 is 12 amino acids long. Trimming stripped 5 bases from V and 1 base from J, with 8 bases between. Here the CDR3 reads CSAYTTNTEAFF. In nucleotides, the CDR3 is TGCAGTGCTTACACAACGAACACTGAAGCTTTCTTT.

This clonotype showed up many times. The rearrangement joins TRBV24-1 to TRBJ2-7; the D gene is possibly TRBD1 (5 bases). The CDR3 has 13 amino acids. Germline CDR1 is KGHDR and CDR2 is SFDVKD. V was clipped by 10 bases and J by 3 bases, with 15 bases between them. The CDR3 DNA reads TGTGCCACTAGTAAGGGGCCCTACTACGAGCAGTACTTC. Its protein is CATSKGPYYEQYF.

This clonotype was seen repeatedly, ten times or more. The chain links TRBV12-3 or TRBV12-4 to TRBJ2-6; 8 nucleotides match TRBD1. Unmatched junction bases numbered 4, after V lost 5 bases and J lost 1 base. The CDR3 has 16 amino acids. The CDR3 bases are TGTGCCAGCAGTCACCGGACAGGGTCTGGGGCCAACGTCCTGACTTTC. It yields the protein CASSHRTGSGANVLTF.

This clonotype was detected only a few times. This chain links TRBV6-1 with TRBJ2-3; 12 positions agree with TRBD2. J lost 0 bases, V lost 7 bases, and 11 bases had no gene match. Germline values: CDR1 MNHNS, CDR2 SASEGT. This CDR3 region has 18 residues. This CDR3 is CASTPGLAGVTSTDTQYF. CDR3 in DNA: TGTGCCAGCACCCCGGGACTAGCGGGCGTTACTAGCACAGATACGCAGTATTTT.

Many counts were recorded for this clonotype. This chain connects TRBV2 to TRBJ2-3; TRBD2 matches 10 bases. Germline CDR1 is SNHLY and CDR2 is FYNNEI. This CDR3 comprises 18 residues. The junction had 15 bases not matched to a gene; V was cut back by 7 bases and J by 2 bases. DNA of the CDR3: TGTGCCAGCATTCCTCGAACAAGCGGGGGGGCGACCACAGATACGCAGTATTTT. It encodes CASIPRTSGGATTDTQYF.

This clonotype was detected many times. The chain employs TRBV6-2 or TRBV6-3 and TRBJ2-7; D remains unclear. Per germline, CDR1 MNHEY and CDR2 SVGEGT. This CDR3 is 14 amino acids long. Trimming left V 7 bases short and J 0 bases short, with 13 bases between. As DNA, the CDR3 is TGTGCCAGCATGTCGGGCGGCTCCTCCTACGAGCAGTACTTC. It yields the protein CASMSGGSSYEQYF.

This clonotype was detected ten times or more. This chain links TRBV7-9 with TRBJ1-2; D call uncertain. Trimming shortened V by 5 bases and J by 5 bases, and 18 bases separated the two germline ends. Germline V gene sequence: CDR1 SEHNR, CDR2 FQNEAQ (reference sequence). This CDR3 has 15 amino acids. The CDR3 loop reads CASSLLEFSVYGYTF. CDR3 DNA: TGTGCCAGCAGCCTACTGGAGTTCTCAGTTTATGGCTACACCTTC. Full variable domain (rest looked up from reference TRBV7-9 and TRBJ1-2): DTGVSQNPRHKITKRGQNVTFRCDPISEHNRLYWYRQTLGQGPEFLTYFQNEAQLEKSRLLSDRFSAERPKGSFSTLEIQRTEQGDSAMYLCASSLLEFSVYGYTFGSGTRLTVV.

This clonotype was counted ten times or more. V usage is TRBV24-1 and J usage is TRBJ2-1; the D gene is possibly TRBD2 (5 bases). V lost 3 bases and J lost 14, with 10 bases in between. The CDR3 runs 11 residues. CDR1 and CDR2 from the germline V gene are KGHDR and SFDVKD. CDR3 amino acids: CATSDGLFEFF. CDR3 bases: TGTGCCACCAGTGATGGACTCTTCGAGTTCTTC.

J is TRBJ1-5 and V is TRBV6-5; D remains unclear. The CDR3 contains 13 residues. V lost 0 bases, J lost 3 bases, and 3 bases lay in between. Germline assignment: CDR1 MNHEY and CDR2 SVGAGI. CDR3 DNA sequence: TGTGCCAGCAGTTACTCTTTCAATCAGCCCCAGCATTTT. Translation gives CASSYSFNQPQHF.

There are a few counts of this clonotype. The chain couples TRBV5-1 to TRBJ2-7; 11 nucleotides match TRBD2. From germline, CDR1 is SGHRS and CDR2 YFSETQ. This CDR3 is 15 amino acids long. The V gene end was trimmed by 0 bases and the J gene end by 2 bases; junction bases not matched to a gene: 1. The CDR3 DNA sequence: TGCGCCAGCAGCTTGGCTAGCGGGGGGACCTACGAGCAGTACTTC. Translating gives CASSLASGGTYEQYF.

This clonotype was seen at least ten times. The rearrangement uses TRBV7-2 and TRBJ2-2; 7 positions match TRBD2. This CDR3 contains 15 residues. In germline, CDR1 is SGHTA, CDR2 FQGNSA. V was clipped by 3 bases and J by 5 bases; unmatched bases: 6. Here the CDR3 reads CASSLVVGGTGELFF. CDR3 bases: TGTGCCAGCAGCTTGGTGGTGGGAGGGACCGGGGAGCTGTTTTTT.

This clonotype came up many times. The chain carries TRBV20-1 and TRBJ2-7; D gene ambiguous. This CDR3 is built from 12 residues. Germline CDR1 and CDR2: DFQATT and SNEGSKA (reference sequence). V was clipped by 3 bases and J by 6 bases, with 12 bases between them. The CDR3 sequence: CSARSEEREQYF. In DNA form, the CDR3 reads TGCAGTGCTAGGTCGGAAGAACGCGAGCAGTACTTC.

The genes are TRBV28 and TRBJ2-3; D uncertain. Trimming took off 7 bases at V and 5 bases at J, with 13 bases between the two ends. CDR3 length: 13 amino acids. Germline V gives CDR1 MDHEN, CDR2 SYDVKM. For the CDR3, the DNA is TGTGCCAGCACCAGCGTGGGTATAGATACGCAGTATTTT. Translated, it gives CASTSVGIDTQYF. Supplemented by reference TRBV28 and TRBJ2-3, the full variable domain reads DVKVTQSSRYLVKRTGEKVFLECVQDMDHENMFWYRQDPGLGLRLIYFSYDVKMKEKGDIPEGYSVSREKKERFSLILESASTNQTSMYLCASTSVGIDTQYFGPGTRLTVL.

The chain links TRBV11-3 to TRBJ1-5; 9 positions agree with TRBD1. J was trimmed by 11 bases and V by 3 bases; bases with no gene match: 14. The CDR3 covers 16 residues. Germline assignment: CDR1 SGHNT and CDR2 YENEEA. Written as DNA, the CDR3 is TGTGCCAGCAGCTTGAGGGGACAGGGCCCCTCTTGGTCCCAGCATTTT. Translation gives CASSLRGQGPSWSQHF.

This clonotype was counted between two and nine times. The rearrangement links TRBV6-2 or TRBV6-3 to TRBJ2-1; a weak D match, TRBD2 (5 bases). CDR1 and CDR2 (germline): MNHEY, SVGEGT. Between the trimmed V and J ends, which lost 6 bases and 1 base, there was a span of 16 bases. This CDR3 contains 16 residues. The CDR3 sequence: CASRNGRGSSYNEQFF. CDR3 coding DNA: TGTGCCAGCAGAAACGGAAGAGGGTCGTCCTACAATGAGCAGTTCTTC.